These 30 T cell receptor beta chains came from one sample sequenced in a study of cytomegalovirus exposure and HLA in healthy donors (dated by TCRdb to the late 2010s). To prepare the library, the immunoSEQ multiplex PCR assay was applied. The multiplex PCR relied on a mix of 60 forward primers for TCR Vbeta segments and 13 reverse primers for TCR Jbeta segments. TCRdb carries this immuneACCESS record with in-frame sequences only. Its versions omit some clonotypes, under half of them owing to an unresolved V gene in the studies checked, with the rest unexplained. The sample includes 150,000 to 160,000 clones, with approximately 80% observed a single time. The biggest ten clones account for around 5.6% of the sample. Source material: PBMCs. The receptor source for this set is a middle-aged woman in good health and CMV-seropositive.

This clone has a single count. At one boundary the junction diverges from the germline segment, which might be a read error. The rearrangement links TRBV2 to TRBJ1-4, with 11 positions matching TRBD1. This CDR3 has 16 residues. In germline, CDR1 is SNHLY, CDR2 FYNNEI. CDR3 nucleotide sequence: TGTGCCAGCAGCTTGGACAGGGGGCGAACTAATGAAAAACCGTTTTTT. This codes for CASSLDRGRTNEKPFF.

This clone was counted only a few times. The V call is TRBV27, the J call TRBJ2-2; 9 bases agree with TRBD2. Germline CDR1 reads MNHEY; CDR2 reads SMNVEV (reference sequence). This CDR3 region has 16 residues. Unmatched junction bases numbered 8, after V lost 4 bases and J lost 5 bases. CDR3 amino acids: CASSSRGRATTGELFF. The CDR3 DNA follows: TGTGCCAGCAGTTCTCGCGGGAGGGCGACGACCGGGGAGCTGTTTTTT.

This chain uses TRBV27 with TRBJ2-1, with 8 nucleotides matching TRBD2. The V segment lost 8 bases and the J segment 0 bases; nucleotides outside the gene matches: 9. CDR1 is MNHEY and CDR2 is SMNVEV in the germline V gene (reference sequence). CDR3 length: 16 amino acids. CDR3 sequence: CASGLAGPDSYNEQFF. Here the CDR3 DNA reads TGTGCCAGCGGGTTAGCGGGGCCAGACTCCTACAATGAGCAGTTCTTC.

This clone was recorded a few times. J is TRBJ2-7 and V is TRBV6-6, with D hard to call. V lost 0 bases and J 2 bases, leaving 8 bases between the germline ends. The CDR3 length is 14 residues. Germline V gene lookup returns CDR1 MNHNY and CDR2 SVGAGI (reference sequence). This CDR3 is CASSYSADTYEQYF. As DNA, the CDR3 is TGTGCCAGCAGTTACTCGGCAGACACCTACGAGCAGTACTTC.

This clone was seen just once. The chain has TRBV7-2 and TRBJ2-5; TRBD2 agrees at 12 bases. CDR3 length: 19 amino acids. Germline-derived CDR1 and CDR2 are SGHTA and FQGNSA. J was trimmed by 2 bases and V by 5 bases; bases with no gene match: 15. The CDR3 is CASSPLTSGRKLGQETQYF. As DNA, the CDR3 is TGTGCCAGCAGCCCCCTAACTAGCGGGAGGAAGTTAGGGCAAGAGACCCAGTACTTC.

The CDR3 loop is CASSVTSGKIHEQFF. In DNA form, the CDR3 reads TGTGCCAGCAGCGTAACTAGCGGGAAGATCCATGAGCAGTTCTTC. This sequence joins TRBV9 and TRBJ2-1, with 10 bases matching TRBD2. In germline, CDR1 is SGDLS, CDR2 YYNGEE. This CDR3 contains 15 residues. J gave up 8 bases and V 1 base, and 6 bases lay outside the gene matches.

V usage is TRBV18 and J usage is TRBJ2-7, with TRBD2 as a possible D gene (5 bases). The CDR3 loop spans 13 amino acids. Germline V gene lookup returns CDR1 KGHSH and CDR2 LQKENI. V lost 3 bases and J 2 bases, leaving 8 bases between the germline ends. The CDR3 loop is CASSPRGTYEQYF. As DNA, the CDR3 is TGTGCCAGCTCACCCCGAGGGACCTACGAGCAGTACTTC.

The genes are TRBV5-1 and TRBJ1-4; maybe TRBD1 (5 bases). Germline CDR1 is SGHRS and CDR2 is YFSETQ. Trimming removed 4 bases at V and 3 bases at J, with 19 bases between. This CDR3 is built from 17 residues. For the CDR3, the DNA is TGCGCCAGCAGCAGTGGAGCGCAAAACAGGCCTAATGAAAAACTGTTTTTT. It codes for CASSSGAQNRPNEKLFF.

This clone appeared a few times. The V call is TRBV11-2, the J call TRBJ2-7; D is uncertain. CDR1 and CDR2 from the germline V gene are SGHAT and FQNNGV. V was cut by 6 bases and J by 3 bases, with 6 bases left in between. This CDR3 is 11 amino acids long. CDR3 protein: CASSLLYEQYF. The CDR3 nucleotides read TGTGCCAGCAGTCTCCTCTACGAGCAGTACTTC.

This rearrangement joins TRBV6-6 to TRBJ1-5; D remains unclear. Germline lookup yields CDR1 MNHNY and CDR2 SVGAGI (reference sequence). This CDR3 has 15 amino acids. V lost 4 bases and J 6 bases, leaving 16 bases between the germline ends. As DNA, the CDR3 is TGTGCCAGCAGTTCAATCGGGGTTTCTTTTCAGCCCCAGCATTTT. The encoded protein is CASSSIGVSFQPQHF.

This chain links TRBV11-3 with TRBJ2-7, with 8 bases identical to TRBD2. From germline, CDR1 is SGHNT and CDR2 YENEEA. This CDR3 spans 16 amino acids. V dropped 5 bases and J dropped 0; count of bases not matched to a gene: 9. The CDR3 reads CASSQSLAGSSYEQYF. CDR3 sequence (DNA): TGTGCCAGCAGCCAATCCCTAGCGGGTTCCTCCTACGAGCAGTACTTC.

The chain is built from TRBV30 and TRBJ1-5, with 8 positions matching TRBD1. The CDR3 totals 14 residues. CDR1 GTSNPN and CDR2 SVGIG come from the germline V gene (reference sequence). The ends lost 1 base at V and 4 bases at J; junction bases unmatched: 3. DNA for the CDR3: TGTGCCTGGAGTGGGACAGGGCCAAATCAGCCCCAGCATTTT. Encoded protein: CAWSGTGPNQPQHF.

The genes are TRBV7-9 and TRBJ2-3; 8 nucleotides match TRBD2. The V segment lost 7 bases and the J segment 3 bases; nucleotides outside the gene matches: 18. This CDR3 spans 18 amino acids. The V gene's germline CDR1 is SEHNR and CDR2 FQNEAQ (reference sequence). The CDR3 DNA sequence: TGTGCCAGCATCCTCTTCGTGGTAGCGGGGACGATTACAGATACGCAGTATTTT. It yields the protein CASILFVVAGTITDTQYF. The full variable domain, rest sourced from reference TRBV7-9 and TRBJ2-3, is DTGVSQNPRHKITKRGQNVTFRCDPISEHNRLYWYRQTLGQGPEFLTYFQNEAQLEKSRLLSDRFSAERPKGSFSTLEIQRTEQGDSAMYLCASILFVVAGTITDTQYFGPGTRLTVL.

The chain employs TRBV18 and TRBJ2-3, with 9 bases lining up with TRBD1. V shed 3 bases and J 1 base; nucleotides not matched to a gene: 5. Germline V gives CDR1 KGHSH, CDR2 LQKENI. The CDR3 sequence is 16 residues long. The CDR3: CASSPRWDRGTDTQYF. Written as DNA, the CDR3 is TGTGCCAGCTCACCGCGGTGGGACAGGGGCACAGATACGCAGTATTTT.

The J gene is TRBJ2-1, the V gene TRBV7-3; D might be TRBD2 (5 bases). The CDR3 loop spans 13 amino acids. Germline loops: CDR1 SGHTA, CDR2 FQGTGA. V gave up 5 bases and J gave up 3 bases, with 8 bases separating them. The CDR3 nucleotides read TGTGCCAGCAGCCCCGGGAACTACAATGAGCAGTTCTTC. Translation gives CASSPGNYNEQFF.

The rearrangement uses TRBV5-1 and TRBJ2-7; 7 bases align to TRBD1. The CDR3 is made up of 16 amino acids. Germline-derived CDR1 and CDR2 are SGHRS and YFSETQ. The trim removed 0 bases at V and 0 bases at J, leaving 6 bases unmatched. The CDR3 loop is CASSLGGQISSYEQYF. CDR3 DNA: TGCGCCAGCAGCTTGGGGGGACAGATTAGCTCCTACGAGCAGTACTTC.

This clone qualifies as medium-sized (0.01 to 0.1%). The rearrangement links TRBV7-8 to TRBJ2-7, with D unresolved. The CDR3 is 11 residues long. Germline-derived CDR1 and CDR2 are SGHVS and FQNEAQ. Trimming cost V 5 bases and J 2 bases, with 4 bases left between them. The CDR3 nucleotides are TGTGCCAGCAGCGGCCCCTACGAGCAGTACTTC. Amino acids: CASSGPYEQYF.

This chain uses TRBV27 with TRBJ2-5; the match to TRBD2 covers 8 bases. Trimming at V came to 6 bases and at J to 4 bases, leaving 7 bases not matched to a gene. The CDR3 has 14 residues. Germline-derived CDR1 and CDR2 are MNHEY and SMNVEV (reference sequence). CDR3 protein: CASSSFSGTETQYF. CDR3 bases: TGTGCCAGCAGCTCATTTAGCGGGACAGAGACCCAGTACTTC.

V and J are TRBV2 and TRBJ2-1, with TRBD2 as a possible D gene (7 bases). CDR3 size: 15 residues. The germline gives CDR1 SNHLY, CDR2 FYNNEI. V was trimmed by 5 bases and J by 1 base, leaving 12 bases between them. The CDR3 DNA follows: TGTGCCAGCAGTTCGCGGGGGCGTTCCTACAATGAGCAGTTCTTC. This translates into CASSSRGRSYNEQFF.

This chain links TRBV5-1 with TRBJ2-3; D uncertain. The CDR3 runs to 11 residues. From germline, CDR1 is SGHRS and CDR2 YFSETQ. Trimming stripped 3 bases from V and 3 bases from J, with 2 bases between. The CDR3: CASSSTDTQYF. For the CDR3, the DNA is TGCGCCAGCAGCTCGACAGATACGCAGTATTTT.

This sequence joins TRBV4-2 and TRBJ1-5, with a tentative D call TRBD1 (6 bases). Between the trimmed V and J ends, which lost 2 bases and 3 bases, there was a span of 20 bases. Germline V gene data show CDR1 as LGHNA and CDR2 as YNFKEQ. This CDR3 is 18 amino acids long. The chain's CDR3 is CASSQSQGRGFPNQPQHF. The CDR3, as DNA: TGTGCCAGCAGCCAAAGCCAGGGGCGAGGATTCCCCAATCAGCCCCAGCATTTT.

This clone has just one count. The chain couples TRBV4-1 to TRBJ2-2; TRBD1 agrees at 7 bases. Per the germline V gene, CDR1 is MGHRA and CDR2 is YSYEKL. The CDR3 extends over 15 amino acids. V shed 2 bases, J shed 1 base, and the junction held 1 base outside the gene matches. CDR3: CASSQRQGNTGELFF. The CDR3 DNA reads as TGCGCCAGCAGCCAACGACAGGGGAACACCGGGGAGCTGTTTTTT.

This chain uses TRBV5-5 with TRBJ1-4; perhaps TRBD1 as D (5 bases). The CDR3 length is 17 residues. Germline loops: CDR1 SGHKS, CDR2 YYEKEE (reference sequence). With 4 bases removed from V and 8 bases from J, the gap between germline ends came to 24 bases. The chain's CDR3 is CASSPKGFDTAREKLFF. The DNA for the CDR3 is TGTGCCAGCAGCCCCAAGGGGTTCGACACAGCCAGGGAAAAACTGTTTTTT.

The chain uses TRBV5-1 and TRBJ2-7; 7 bases map to TRBD2. The length of the CDR3 is 15 residues. After removal of 0 bases from V and 3 bases from J, the junction contained 6 bases not matched to a gene. The germline V gene has CDR1 SGHRS and CDR2 YFSETQ. The CDR3 DNA reads as TGCGCCAGCAGCTTGGATTCGGGAGGTTTCTACGAGCAGTACTTC. Translated, it gives CASSLDSGGFYEQYF.

CDR3 residues: CASSFVLRGRQFF. Written as DNA, the CDR3 is TGTGCCAGCAGCTTTGTCTTACGAGGAAGGCAGTTCTTC. The rearrangement uses TRBV11-3 and TRBJ2-1; D is ambiguous. The CDR3 loop spans 13 amino acids. Germline V gene data show CDR1 as SGHNT and CDR2 as YENEEA. The V end lost 3 bases, the J end lost 12 bases, and 15 bases lay between the germline ends.

The genes are TRBV4-1 and TRBJ1-4; TRBD1 is a possible D gene (6 bases). CDR1 and CDR2 (germline): MGHRA, YSYEKL. V lost 0 bases, J lost 8 bases, and 16 bases lay in between. CDR3 size: 16 residues. DNA of the CDR3: TGCGCCAGCAGCCAAGAAACAGCAGGGGTTTGGGAAAAACTGTTTTTT. It codes for CASSQETAGVWEKLFF.

V usage is TRBV7-9 and J usage is TRBJ2-7, with 10 bases matching TRBD1. With 6 bases clipped from V and 2 bases from J, the junction kept 7 bases outside the gene matches. This CDR3 contains 15 residues. Germline V gives CDR1 SEHNR, CDR2 FQNEAQ (reference sequence). The CDR3 is CASSYPGQGTYEQYF. The CDR3 region has the DNA TGTGCCAGCAGTTACCCGGGACAGGGGACCTACGAGCAGTACTTC. The complete variable domain, with remaining parts taken from reference TRBV7-9 and TRBJ2-7, reads DTGVSQNPRHKITKRGQNVTFRCDPISEHNRLYWYRQTLGQGPEFLTYFQNEAQLEKSRLLSDRFSAERPKGSFSTLEIQRTEQGDSAMYLCASSYPGQGTYEQYFGPGTRLTVT.

This sequence joins TRBV7-3 and TRBJ2-5; 8 positions match TRBD1. Gene TRBJ2-7 matches the end of the DNA better, so the J call may be wrong. This CDR3 comprises 14 residues. Looked up from germline, CDR1 is SGHTA and CDR2 is FQGTGA. In DNA form, the CDR3 reads TGTGCCAGCAGCAGAGACAGGGGAGAGGACGAGCAGTACTTC. It is translated as CASSRDRGEDEQYF.

The chain has TRBV7-2 and TRBJ2-5, with D tentatively TRBD2 (6 bases). V was pared by 3 bases and J by 6 bases, with 14 bases between. The V gene's germline CDR1 is SGHTA and CDR2 FQGNSA. The CDR3 loop spans 14 amino acids. The CDR3 loop is CASSFVGSGKTQYF. In DNA form, the CDR3 reads TGTGCCAGCAGCTTTGTCGGGAGTGGGAAGACCCAGTACTTC.

The gene calls are TRBV2 and TRBJ2-2; D perhaps matches TRBD2 (6 bases). Trimming removed 3 bases from V and 7 bases from J, with 15 bases in between. The CDR3 is made up of 15 amino acids. CDR1 SNHLY and CDR2 FYNNEI come from the germline V gene. As DNA, the CDR3 is TGTGCCAGCAGTGATCCCGGGAGTGGTATCGGGGAGCTGTTTTTT. Its translation: CASSDPGSGIGELFF.